A selection of T cell receptor beta chains follows, all from one sample in a study of T-cell memory formation after mild COVID-19. TCRdb re-analysed the 5' RACE reads in MiXCR, keeping a single row per CDR3 protein. This sample has about 270,000 distinct CDR3 sequences, with approximately 15% found just once. The sample was PBMCs or a T cell subset sorted from them (not recorded which). The receptors here all came from an adult woman who had mild COVID-19 (a few samples of this study predate the infection). Cell type and time point are not known. CDR3s include the opening cysteine and the closing phenylalanine or tryptophan. The D gene is left open where the match is weak. Clone size is stated in some rows and not others, as once, few, many or a class when expanded.

V,size,length,D,J,DNA,CDR3
TRBV12-3/TRBV12-4,NA,11,NA,TRBJ1-1,TGTGCCAGCACCGCACTTGGGGAAGCTTTCTTT,CASTALGEAFF
TRBV25-1,few,16,NA,TRBJ1-5,TGTGCCAGCAGTGCCGGGGGGCCCGGGGAACCTCAGCCCCAGCATTTT,CASSAGGPGEPQPQHF
TRBV5-1,few,14,NA,TRBJ2-7,TGCGCCAGCAGCTCTTTGGACGGCTCCTACGAGCAGTACTTC,CASSSLDGSYEQYF
TRBV10-3,NA,13,NA,TRBJ1-6,TGTGCCATCAGTGTCTCGGCAGGATCACCCCTCCACTTT,CAISVSAGSPLHF
TRBV27,NA,15,TRBD1,TRBJ1-1,TGTGCCAGCAGCAATAGCAGGGGGTGGAGGACTGAAGCTTTCTTT,CASSNSRGWRTEAFF
TRBV30,many,13,TRBD2,TRBJ2-7,TGTGCCTGGAGTGTCGGGACTAGGAACGAGCAGTACTTC,CAWSVGTRNEQYF
TRBV29-1,few,14,NA,TRBJ2-7,TGCAGCGTTGCGGGGTCAAGTACTAAATACGAGCAGTACTTC,CSVAGSSTKYEQYF
TRBV9,few,15,TRBD1,TRBJ1-6,TGTGCCAGCAGCCCCGAGACAGGGCAAGGTTCACCCCTCCACTTT,CASSPETGQGSPLHF
TRBV3-1,few,13,NA,TRBJ1-1,TGTGCCAGCAGCCGGCCGGGGACCACTGAAGCTTTCTTT,CASSRPGTTEAFF
TRBV27,NA,15,NA,TRBJ1-6,TGTGCCAGCAAAAACCGGGGGGTGTCAAATTCACCCCTCCACTTT,CASKNRGVSNSPLHF
TRBV6-5,NA,13,NA,TRBJ1-1,TGTGCCAGCAGAGTTACCAGGGACATGGAGGGTTTCTTT,CASRVTRDMEGFF
TRBV4-1,many,15,TRBD1,TRBJ1-4,TGCGCCAGCAGGGTACAGGGGGCCCCGGGGGAAAAACTGTTTTTT,CASRVQGAPGEKLFF
TRBV4-2,few,15,NA,TRBJ2-2,TGTGCCAGCAGCCCGGGACTCATGAACACCGGGGAGCTGTTTTTT,CASSPGLMNTGELFF
TRBV10-2,few,13,NA,TRBJ1-2,TGCGCCAGCAGTGTTAGTATTAGCTATGGCTACACCTTC,CASSVSISYGYTF
TRBV4-2,few,14,TRBD1,TRBJ1-1,TGTGCCAGCAGCCAAGACAGGGGGGACGCTGAAGCTTTCTTT,CASSQDRGDAEAFF
TRBV5-1,NA,15,NA,TRBJ1-1,TGCGCCAGCAGCTTGGCCTTGTCGGTGAACACTGAAGCTTTCTTT,CASSLALSVNTEAFF
TRBV4-2,few,15,TRBD2,TRBJ2-7,TGTGCCAGCAGCCGCCGACTAGCGGGATTTGACGAGCAGTACTTC,CASSRRLAGFDEQYF